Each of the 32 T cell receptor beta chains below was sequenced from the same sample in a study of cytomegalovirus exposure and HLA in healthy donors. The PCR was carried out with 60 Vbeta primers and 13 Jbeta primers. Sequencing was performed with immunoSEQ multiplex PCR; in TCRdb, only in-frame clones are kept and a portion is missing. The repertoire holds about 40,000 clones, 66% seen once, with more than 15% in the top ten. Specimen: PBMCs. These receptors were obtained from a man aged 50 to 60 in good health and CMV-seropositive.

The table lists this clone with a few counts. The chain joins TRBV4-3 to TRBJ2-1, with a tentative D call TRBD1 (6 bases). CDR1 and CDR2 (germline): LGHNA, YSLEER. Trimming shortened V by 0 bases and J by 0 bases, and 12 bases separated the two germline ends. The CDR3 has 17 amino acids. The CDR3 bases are TGCGCCAGCAGCCAAGAGGGGGCGATGAGCTCCTACAATGAGCAGTTCTTC. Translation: CASSQEGAMSSYNEQFF.

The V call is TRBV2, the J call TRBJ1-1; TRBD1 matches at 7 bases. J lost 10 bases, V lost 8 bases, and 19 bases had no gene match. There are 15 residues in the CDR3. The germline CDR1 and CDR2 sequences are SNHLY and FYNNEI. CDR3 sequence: CASYTGRAGGIIAFF. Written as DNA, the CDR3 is TGTGCCAGCTACACCGGAAGGGCAGGGGGAATCATAGCTTTCTTT.

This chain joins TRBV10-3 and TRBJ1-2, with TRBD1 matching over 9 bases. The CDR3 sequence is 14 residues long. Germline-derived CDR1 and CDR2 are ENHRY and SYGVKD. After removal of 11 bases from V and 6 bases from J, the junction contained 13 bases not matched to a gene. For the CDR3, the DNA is TGTGCCGCGACGGGGAACGACAGGGGGAATGGCTACACCTTC. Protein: CAATGNDRGNGYTF.

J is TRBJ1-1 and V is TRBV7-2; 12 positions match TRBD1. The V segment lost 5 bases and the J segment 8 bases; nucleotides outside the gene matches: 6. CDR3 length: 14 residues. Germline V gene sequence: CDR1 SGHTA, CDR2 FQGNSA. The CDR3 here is CASSRGQGATEAFF. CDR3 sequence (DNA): TGTGCCAGCAGCCGGGGACAGGGGGCAACGGAAGCTTTCTTT.

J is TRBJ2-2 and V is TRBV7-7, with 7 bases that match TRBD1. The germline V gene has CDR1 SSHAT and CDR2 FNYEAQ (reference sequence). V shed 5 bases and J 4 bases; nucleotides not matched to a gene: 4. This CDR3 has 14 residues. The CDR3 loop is CASSPDRATGELFF. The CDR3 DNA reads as TGTGCCAGCAGCCCTGACAGGGCCACCGGGGAGCTGTTTTTT.

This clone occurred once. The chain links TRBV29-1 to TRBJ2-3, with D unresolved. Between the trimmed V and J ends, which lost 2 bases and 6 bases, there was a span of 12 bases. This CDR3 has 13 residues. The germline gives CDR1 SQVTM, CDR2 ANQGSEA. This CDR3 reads CSVEPQLEDTQYF. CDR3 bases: TGCAGCGTTGAACCACAGCTCGAGGATACGCAGTATTTT.

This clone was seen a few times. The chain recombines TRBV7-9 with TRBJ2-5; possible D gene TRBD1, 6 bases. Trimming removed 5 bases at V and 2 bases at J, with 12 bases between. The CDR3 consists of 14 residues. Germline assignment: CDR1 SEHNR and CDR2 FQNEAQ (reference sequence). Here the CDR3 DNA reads TGTGCCAGCAGCCGACGGACAGAGCAAGAGACCCAGTACTTC. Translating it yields CASSRRTEQETQYF.

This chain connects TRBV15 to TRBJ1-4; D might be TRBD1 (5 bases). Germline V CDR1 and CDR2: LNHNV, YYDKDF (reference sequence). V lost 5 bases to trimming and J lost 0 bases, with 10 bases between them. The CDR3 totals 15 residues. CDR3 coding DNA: TGTGCCACCAGCGTTCGGGGGGCAACTAATGAAAAACTGTTTTTT. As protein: CATSVRGATNEKLFF. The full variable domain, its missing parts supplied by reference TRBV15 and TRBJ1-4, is DAMVIQNPRYQVTQFGKPVTLSCSQTLNHNVMYWYQQKSSQAPKLLFHYYDKDFNNEADTPDNFQSRRPNTSFCFLDIRSPGLGDTAMYLCATSVRGATNEKLFFGSGTQLSVL.

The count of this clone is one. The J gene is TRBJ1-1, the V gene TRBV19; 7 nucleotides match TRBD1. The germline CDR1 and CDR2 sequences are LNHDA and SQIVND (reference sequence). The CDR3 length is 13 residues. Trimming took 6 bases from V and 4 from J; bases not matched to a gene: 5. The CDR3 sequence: CASRLAGGTEAFF. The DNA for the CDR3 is TGTGCCAGTAGGCTCGCAGGGGGCACTGAAGCTTTCTTT. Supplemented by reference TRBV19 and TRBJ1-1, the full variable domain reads DGGITQSPKYLFRKEGQNVTLSCEQNLNHDAMYWYRQDPGQGLRLIYYSQIVNDFQKGDIAEGYSVSREKKESFPLTVTSAQKNPTAFYLCASRLAGGTEAFFGQGTRLTVV.

The CDR3 DNA is TGTGCCATCAGTGAGTCCGGGGTTAATTCACCCCTCCACTTT. Its translation: CAISESGVNSPLHF. The genes are TRBV10-3 and TRBJ1-6; the D is unclear. The CDR3 is 14 residues long. Germline CDR1 is ENHRY and CDR2 is SYGVKD. Trimming removed 0 bases from V and 6 bases from J, with 6 bases in between.

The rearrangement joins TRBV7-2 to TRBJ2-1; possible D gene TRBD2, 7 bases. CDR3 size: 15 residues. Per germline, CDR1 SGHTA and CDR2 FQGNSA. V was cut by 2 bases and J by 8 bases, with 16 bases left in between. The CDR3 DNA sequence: TGTGCCAGCAGCTTAACGAGGGGGGGTTGGGATGAGCAGTTCTTC. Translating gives CASSLTRGGWDEQFF.

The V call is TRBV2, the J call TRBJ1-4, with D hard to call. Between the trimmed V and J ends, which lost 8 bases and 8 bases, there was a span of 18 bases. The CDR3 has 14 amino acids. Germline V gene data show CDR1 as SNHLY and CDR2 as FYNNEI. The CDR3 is CASSPRSSREKLFF. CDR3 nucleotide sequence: TGTGCCAGCTCCCCTAGGTCGTCTCGGGAAAAACTGTTTTTT.

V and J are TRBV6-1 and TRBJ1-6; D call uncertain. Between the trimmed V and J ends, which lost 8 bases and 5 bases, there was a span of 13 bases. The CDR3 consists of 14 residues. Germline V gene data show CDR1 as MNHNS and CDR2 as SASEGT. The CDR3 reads CASFVGVNNSPLHF. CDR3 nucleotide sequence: TGTGCCAGCTTTGTCGGGGTTAATAATTCACCCCTCCACTTT.

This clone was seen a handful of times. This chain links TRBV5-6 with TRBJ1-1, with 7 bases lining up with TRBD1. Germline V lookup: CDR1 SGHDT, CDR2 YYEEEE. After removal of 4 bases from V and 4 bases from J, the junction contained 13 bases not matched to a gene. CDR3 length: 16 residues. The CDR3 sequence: CASSGNLGGAGTEAFF. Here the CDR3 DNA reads TGTGCCAGCAGCGGAAACCTAGGGGGCGCGGGCACTGAAGCTTTCTTT.

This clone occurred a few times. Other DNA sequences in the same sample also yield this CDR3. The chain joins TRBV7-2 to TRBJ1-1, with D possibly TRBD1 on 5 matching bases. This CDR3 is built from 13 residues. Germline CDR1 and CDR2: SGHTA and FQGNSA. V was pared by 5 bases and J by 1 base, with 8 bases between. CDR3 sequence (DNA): TGTGCCAGCAGCCTTGACAGGAACACTGAAGCTTTCTTT. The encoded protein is CASSLDRNTEAFF.

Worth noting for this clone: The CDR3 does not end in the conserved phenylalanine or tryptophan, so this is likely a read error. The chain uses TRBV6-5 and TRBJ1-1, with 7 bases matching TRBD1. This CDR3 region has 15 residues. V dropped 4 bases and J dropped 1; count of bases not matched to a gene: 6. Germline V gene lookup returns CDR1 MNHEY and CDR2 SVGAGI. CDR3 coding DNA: TGTGCCAGCAGTTCCTTAGGGACAGCGAACACTGAAGCTTTCCTT. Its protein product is CASSSLGTANTEAFL.

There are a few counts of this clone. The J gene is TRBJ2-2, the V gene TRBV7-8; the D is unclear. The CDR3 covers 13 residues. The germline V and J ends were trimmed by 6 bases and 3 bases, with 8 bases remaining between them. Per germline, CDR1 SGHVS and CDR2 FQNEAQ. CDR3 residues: CASRTGYTGELFF. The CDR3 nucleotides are TGTGCCAGCAGGACCGGGTACACCGGGGAGCTGTTTTTT.

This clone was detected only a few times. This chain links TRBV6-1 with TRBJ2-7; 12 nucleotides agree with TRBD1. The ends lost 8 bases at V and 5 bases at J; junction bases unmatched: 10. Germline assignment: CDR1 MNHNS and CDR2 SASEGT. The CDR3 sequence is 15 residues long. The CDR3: CASRLGGQGAHEQYF. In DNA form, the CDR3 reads TGTGCCAGCCGTCTGGGGGGACAGGGGGCCCACGAGCAGTACTTC.

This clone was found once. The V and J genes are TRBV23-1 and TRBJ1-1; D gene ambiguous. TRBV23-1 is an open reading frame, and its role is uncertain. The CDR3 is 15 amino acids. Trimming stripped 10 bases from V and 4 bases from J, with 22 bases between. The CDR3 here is CATANSGRARTEAFF. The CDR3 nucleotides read TGCGCCACTGCGAATTCGGGAAGGGCTCGCACTGAAGCTTTCTTT.

The CDR3 nucleotides are TGCGCCAGCAGCCAAACGACAGGGTGGGAAGAGACCCAGTACTTC. It is translated as CASSQTTGWEETQYF. The chain carries TRBV4-3 and TRBJ2-5; 7 bases are shared with TRBD1. The CDR3 sequence is 15 residues long. J was trimmed by 3 bases and V by 2 bases; bases with no gene match: 6. Germline assignment: CDR1 LGHNA and CDR2 YSLEER.

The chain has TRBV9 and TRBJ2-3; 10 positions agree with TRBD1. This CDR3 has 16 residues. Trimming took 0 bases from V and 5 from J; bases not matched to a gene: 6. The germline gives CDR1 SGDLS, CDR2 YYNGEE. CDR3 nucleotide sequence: TGTGCCAGCAGCGTAGTCGGACAGGGGGGGGGAGATACGCAGTATTTT. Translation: CASSVVGQGGGDTQYF.

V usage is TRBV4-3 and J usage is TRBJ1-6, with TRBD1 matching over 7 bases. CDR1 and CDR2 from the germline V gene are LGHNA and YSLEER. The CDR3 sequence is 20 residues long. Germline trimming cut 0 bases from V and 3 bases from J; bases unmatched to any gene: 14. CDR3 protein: CASSQDHGGDSLFYNSPLHF. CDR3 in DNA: TGCGCCAGCAGCCAAGATCACGGTGGGGACAGCCTCTTCTATAATTCACCCCTCCACTTT.

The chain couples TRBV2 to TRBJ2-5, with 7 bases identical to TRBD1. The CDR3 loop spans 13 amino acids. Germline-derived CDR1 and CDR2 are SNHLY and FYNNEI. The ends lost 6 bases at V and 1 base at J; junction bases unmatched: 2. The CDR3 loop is CASSRDSQETQYF. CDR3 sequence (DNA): TGTGCCAGCAGCCGGGACAGCCAAGAGACCCAGTACTTC.

In DNA form, the CDR3 reads TGTGCCAGCAGCTTCCAGCGGGGGGTCTCCTACGAGCAGTACTTC. Translated, it gives CASSFQRGVSYEQYF. The rearrangement uses TRBV7-2 and TRBJ2-7; 9 bases match TRBD2. The V gene's germline CDR1 is SGHTA and CDR2 FQGNSA. The trim removed 3 bases at V and 0 bases at J, leaving 3 bases unmatched. This CDR3 spans 15 amino acids.

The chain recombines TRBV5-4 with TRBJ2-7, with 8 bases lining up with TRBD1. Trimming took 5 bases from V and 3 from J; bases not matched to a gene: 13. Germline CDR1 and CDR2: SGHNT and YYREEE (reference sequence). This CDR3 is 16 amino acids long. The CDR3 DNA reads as TGTGCCAGCAGAGTTTGGCAGGGGGCTTCTCGCTACGAGCAGTACTTC. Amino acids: CASRVWQGASRYEQYF.

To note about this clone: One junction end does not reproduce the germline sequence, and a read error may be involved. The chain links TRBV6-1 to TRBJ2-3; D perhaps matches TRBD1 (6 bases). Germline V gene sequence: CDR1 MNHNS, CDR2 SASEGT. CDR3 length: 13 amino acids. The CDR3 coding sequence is TGTGCCAGCAGTGATCAGCTGTCACAGGGTAGACGATTT. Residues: CASSDQLSQGRRF.

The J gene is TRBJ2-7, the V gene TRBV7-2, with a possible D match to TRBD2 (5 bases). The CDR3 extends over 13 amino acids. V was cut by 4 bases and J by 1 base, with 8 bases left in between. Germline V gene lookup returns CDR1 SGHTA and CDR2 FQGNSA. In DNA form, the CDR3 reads TGTGCCAGCAGCTCGGGGATTTCCTACGAGCAGTACTTC. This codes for CASSSGISYEQYF.

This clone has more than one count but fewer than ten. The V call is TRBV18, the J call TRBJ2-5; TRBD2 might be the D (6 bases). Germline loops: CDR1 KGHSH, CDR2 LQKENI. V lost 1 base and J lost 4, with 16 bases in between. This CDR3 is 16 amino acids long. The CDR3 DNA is TGTGCCAGCTCACCACAGGGGAATCTCGGGGGAGAGACCCAGTACTTC. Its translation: CASSPQGNLGGETQYF.

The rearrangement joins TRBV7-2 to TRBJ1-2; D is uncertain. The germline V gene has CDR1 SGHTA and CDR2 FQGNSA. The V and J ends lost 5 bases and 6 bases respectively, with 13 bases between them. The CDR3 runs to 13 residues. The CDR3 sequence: CASSLQLMDGYTF. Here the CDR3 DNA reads TGTGCCAGCAGCCTACAGCTAATGGATGGCTACACCTTC.

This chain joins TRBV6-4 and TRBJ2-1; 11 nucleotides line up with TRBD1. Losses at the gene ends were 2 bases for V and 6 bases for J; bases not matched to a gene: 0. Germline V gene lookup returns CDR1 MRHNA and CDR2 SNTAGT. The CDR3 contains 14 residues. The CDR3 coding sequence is TGTGCCAGCAGTGACGGGACAGGGGGCAATGAGCAGTTCTTC. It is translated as CASSDGTGGNEQFF.

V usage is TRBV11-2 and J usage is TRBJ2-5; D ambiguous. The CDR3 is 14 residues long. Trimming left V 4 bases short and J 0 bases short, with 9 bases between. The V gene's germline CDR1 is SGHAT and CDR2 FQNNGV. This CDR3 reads CASSSPGNQETQYF. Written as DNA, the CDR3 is TGTGCCAGCAGCTCGCCGGGTAACCAAGAGACCCAGTACTTC.

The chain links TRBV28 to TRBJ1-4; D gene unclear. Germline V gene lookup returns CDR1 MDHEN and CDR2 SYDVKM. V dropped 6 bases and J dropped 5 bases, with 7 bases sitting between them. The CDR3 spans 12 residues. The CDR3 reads CASSVINEKLFF. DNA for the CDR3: TGTGCCAGCAGCGTTATCAATGAAAAACTGTTTTTT.